The sequence of this TCR beta chain was determined in a study of cytomegalovirus exposure and HLA in healthy donors. The CDR3 consists of 15 residues. Unmatched junction bases numbered 4, after V lost 1 base and J lost 2 bases. Germline V gene data show CDR1 as LGHNA and CDR2 as YNFKEQ. 13 Jbeta primers and 60 Vbeta primers were used for the PCR. Profiling relied on immunoSEQ multiplex PCR, and the TCRdb table lists in-frame clones only, not all of them. The profile shows 160,000 or so clones, 80% to 90% of them singletons. The V gene is TRBV4-2, the J gene TRBJ2-5; 7 positions agree with TRBD2. The sequence was obtained from a woman aged 30 to 39 in good health and CMV-seropositive. Sequencing was carried out using PBMCs. CDR3 residues: CASSQGSAGQETQYF. CDR3 in DNA: TGTGCCAGCAGCCAAGGGTCAGCGGGACAAGAGACCCAGTACTTC.